Sequencing of this T cell receptor (beta chain) was carried out in a study of vaccination and CD4 T cells after COVID-19. Study-wide background: Six males and four females, two Hispanic, made up the convalescents.

Per the germline V gene, CDR1 is MNHEY and CDR2 is SMNVEV (reference sequence). V lost 7 bases to trimming and J lost 4 bases; unmatched junction nucleotides: 13. The CDR3 has 17 residues. The treatment was: 10-day PBMC culture with coronavirus spike peptide pools or control peptides (ViraFEST assay). An Oncomine TCR Beta short-read assay was used to sequence the DNA from cultured CD4+ T cells. TCRdb re-called the PCR reads with MiXCR, one entry per CDR3 protein. The data show about 25,000 distinct CDR3 sequences, around three fifths seen once. In this sample, this clonotype turned up a few times. The target antigen is unknown.

The chain joins TRBV27 to TRBJ2-5, with 12 bases lining up with TRBD2. The source material was CD4+ T cells from blood, cultured in vitro. The sequence derives from a human donor who had recovered from COVID-19. CDR3 nucleotides: TGTGCCAGCAAACACAGAGAGACTAGCGGGGGTAGAGAGACCCAGTACTTC. Its translation: CASKHRETSGGRETQYF.